These 31 T cell receptor beta chains originate from one sample sequenced in a study of regulatory T cells in long-lasting Graves disease. Regarding time point: newly diagnosed GD, antithyroid drugs for less than 3 months. Following extraction of RNA from PBMCs, that RNA was used to make the TCR library. Relying on iRepertoire HTBI primers and Arm-PCR of CDR3 regions, the team built TCR beta libraries. TCRdb reprocessed the multiplex PCR reads via MiXCR and lists one record per CDR3 protein. The sample consists of around 450,000 distinct CDR3 sequences, roughly 15% of them appearing once. The sample was also linked to a second study, of T cells in Graves' hyperthyroidism and ophthalmopathy.

The sample here was peripheral blood mononuclear cells (PBMCs), taken at new diagnosis, from a patient treated with antithyroid drugs. The receptor set was obtained from a middle-aged woman with Graves disease.

This clonotype has just a few counts. The chain is built from TRBV27 and TRBJ2-1; TRBD1 might be the D (6 bases). The CDR3 length is 16 residues. Trimming took off 0 bases at V and 6 bases at J, with 15 bases between the two ends. Germline CDR1 MNHEY, CDR2 SMNVEV (reference sequence). CDR3 DNA sequence: TGTGCCAGCAGTTTATCTTTTGCAGGGGTGATCAATGAGCAGTTCTTC. Amino acid sequence: CASSLSFAGVINEQFF.

This clonotype was counted at least ten times. This chain connects TRBV28 to TRBJ1-1, with a tentative D call TRBD1 (5 bases). The CDR3 covers 14 residues. V lost 1 base and J 1 base, leaving 7 bases between the germline ends. The germline CDR1 and CDR2 sequences are MDHEN and SYDVKM. As DNA, the CDR3 is TGTGCCAGCAGTTTATTTGGGGGGAACACTGAAGCTTTCTTT. Translation: CASSLFGGNTEAFF.

This clonotype was recorded many times. The CDR3 DNA follows: TGTGCCAGCAGCTTTGGGATGGGGGATACGCAGTATTTT. Its protein is CASSFGMGDTQYF. The V and J genes are TRBV5-4 and TRBJ2-3; no definite D call. The ends were cut back, 2 bases at V and 6 bases at J, with 10 bases in the middle. Germline V lookup: CDR1 SGHNT, CDR2 YYREEE (reference sequence). The CDR3 is made up of 13 amino acids.

The sample holds many counts of this clonotype. The CDR3 region has the DNA TGTGCCAGCAGCACCACTTCTGAGCTATATGGCTACACCTTC. Translating gives CASSTTSELYGYTF. V is TRBV7-9 and J is TRBJ1-2, with D unresolved. Germline CDR1 SEHNR, CDR2 FQNEAQ (reference sequence). The ends were cut back, 5 bases at V and 5 bases at J, with 15 bases in the middle. CDR3 size: 14 residues.

In its sample, this clonotype was seen many times. J is TRBJ2-5 and V is TRBV7-9, with D possibly TRBD1 on 6 matching bases. V was clipped by 3 bases and J by 4 bases, with 24 bases between them. CDR1 SEHNR and CDR2 FQNEAQ come from the germline V gene (reference sequence). The CDR3 length is 18 residues. The CDR3 DNA follows: TGTGCCAGCAGCTTCCCTACCCGGGACCCCCAAGGGGGAGAGACCCAGTACTTC. It specifies CASSFPTRDPQGGETQYF.

This rearrangement joins TRBV19 to TRBJ2-1; maybe TRBD1 (6 bases). The CDR3 runs to 13 residues. V shed 8 bases and J shed 4 bases, with 12 bases lying between them. CDR1 and CDR2 from the germline V gene are LNHDA and SQIVND (reference sequence). The CDR3 DNA follows: TGTGCCAGTGGATACCAGGGGTACAATGAGCAGTTCTTC. This gives the protein CASGYQGYNEQFF.

In this sample, this clonotype turned up many times. The chain combines TRBV11-1 with TRBJ2-5; D is undetermined. Trimming shortened V by 5 bases and J by 4 bases, and 8 bases separated the two germline ends. The CDR3 is 12 amino acids. In germline, CDR1 is SGHAT, CDR2 FQDESV (reference sequence). The CDR3 loop is CASSQLGETQYF. The CDR3 DNA follows: TGTGCCAGCAGCCAGCTTGGAGAGACCCAGTACTTC.

This clonotype was observed at least ten times. The chain uses TRBV29-1 and TRBJ1-3, with 7 bases aligning to TRBD1. CDR3 length: 15 amino acids. Germline CDR1 is SQVTM and CDR2 is ANQGSEA. Losses at the gene ends were 3 bases for V and 4 bases for J; bases not matched to a gene: 9. CDR3 residues: CSVDLMQGGGNTIYF. The CDR3, as DNA: TGCAGCGTTGATTTAATGCAGGGGGGAGGAAACACCATATATTTT.

This clonotype has a count of ten or more. The chain recombines TRBV12-3 or TRBV12-4 with TRBJ2-1; 13 bases match TRBD2. The CDR3 is made up of 16 amino acids. Germline trimming cut 9 bases from V and 12 bases from J; bases unmatched to any gene: 17. CDR3 DNA: TGTGCCAGTAATCACAGGTCAACCGGGACTAGCGGGGTGCAGTTCTTC. Amino acid sequence: CASNHRSTGTSGVQFF.

This clonotype was found many times. The V call is TRBV27, the J call TRBJ1-2; 9 nucleotides agree with TRBD1. V lost 5 bases and J lost 3; bases outside the gene matches: 7. Germline V CDR1 and CDR2: MNHEY, SMNVEV (reference sequence). The CDR3 covers 15 residues. The DNA for the CDR3 is TGTGCCAGCAGTCCCGGGACAGGGTTTCACTATGGCTACACCTTC. Protein product: CASSPGTGFHYGYTF.

CDR3 amino acids: CASSQVGGSGLNIQYF. Here the CDR3 DNA reads TGTGCCAGCAGCCAAGTGGGGGGAAGCGGACTAAACATTCAGTACTTC. The chain combines TRBV3-1 with TRBJ2-4; D may be TRBD2 (6 bases). The CDR3 runs 16 residues. The V end lost 1 base, the J end lost 6 bases, and 16 bases lay between the germline ends. CDR1 and CDR2 from the germline V gene are LGHDT and YNNKEL (reference sequence).

This clonotype showed up many times. The chain is built from TRBV28 and TRBJ2-3; possibly TRBD2 for D (5 bases). This CDR3 has 15 amino acids. V lost 6 bases and J lost 6, with 19 bases in between. Germline values: CDR1 MDHEN, CDR2 SYDVKM. The CDR3 region has the DNA TGTGCCAGCAGCCCCATAGGGTCCCCGGGGGATACGCAGTATTTT. Its translation is CASSPIGSPGDTQYF. The whole variable domain, filled in from reference TRBV28 and TRBJ2-3, reads DVKVTQSSRYLVKRTGEKVFLECVQDMDHENMFWYRQDPGLGLRLIYFSYDVKMKEKGDIPEGYSVSREKKERFSLILESASTNQTSMYLCASSPIGSPGDTQYFGPGTRLTVL.

J is TRBJ2-7 and V is TRBV20-1; 8 bases are a match to TRBD1. Looked up from germline, CDR1 is DFQATT and CDR2 is SNEGSKA (reference sequence). J lost 7 bases, V lost 6 bases, and 8 bases had no gene match. The CDR3 has 12 amino acids. CDR3 sequence reads: CSAAQGAEEQYF. The CDR3 DNA sequence: TGCAGTGCGGCGCAGGGGGCGGAGGAGCAGTACTTC.

This clonotype came up once. The chain couples TRBV11-3 to TRBJ2-1, with 13 bases aligning to TRBD2. V was clipped by 5 bases and J by 4 bases; unmatched bases: 17. Germline-derived CDR1 and CDR2 are SGHNT and YENEEA. The CDR3 totals 20 residues. CDR3 in DNA: TGTGCCAGCAGCAATCCCGGGACTAGCGGGGCCCTGCTCCCTTACAATGAGCAGTTCTTC. Translation: CASSNPGTSGALLPYNEQFF.

This clonotype was picked up many times. The rearrangement uses TRBV2 and TRBJ2-2; the D gene is possibly TRBD1 (5 bases). The germline V and J ends were trimmed by 8 bases and 6 bases, with 13 bases remaining between them. CDR3 length: 13 residues. CDR1 is SNHLY, CDR2 FYNNEI, per germline. The CDR3, as DNA: TGTGCCAGCTCCCGTAGGGGCTCCGGGGAGCTGTTTTTT. This encodes CASSRRGSGELFF.

This clonotype occurred many times. The chain recombines TRBV28 with TRBJ2-7; 14 nucleotides agree with TRBD2. Germline V gene sequence: CDR1 MDHEN, CDR2 SYDVKM. This CDR3 comprises 16 residues. Unmatched junction bases numbered 6, after V lost 8 bases and J lost 0 bases. CDR3 sequence: CASAGLAGGFSYEQYF. CDR3 nucleotide sequence: TGTGCCAGCGCCGGACTAGCGGGAGGATTCTCCTACGAGCAGTACTTC.

This chain joins TRBV4-1 and TRBJ2-1; D not resolved. Germline loops: CDR1 MGHRA, CDR2 YSYEKL. The CDR3 runs 16 residues. V shed 0 bases and J shed 1 base, with 10 bases lying between them. This chain's CDR3 is CASSQDQGNSYNEQFF. CDR3 in DNA: TGCGCCAGCAGCCAAGATCAAGGGAATTCCTACAATGAGCAGTTCTTC.

The V and J genes are TRBV4-1 and TRBJ2-2; D may be TRBD2 (5 bases). Trimming left V 8 bases short and J 0 bases short, with 10 bases between. Germline lookup yields CDR1 MGHRA and CDR2 YSYEKL. The CDR3 length is 14 residues. The CDR3 DNA is TGCGCCAGCGGAATCGGGACGAACACCGGGGAGCTGTTTTTT. This encodes CASGIGTNTGELFF.

This clonotype came up many times. The chain combines TRBV6-5 with TRBJ2-5; no definite D call. CDR3 length: 15 amino acids. CDR1 and CDR2 from the germline V gene are MNHEY and SVGAGI. The V end was cut by 0 bases, the J end by 0 bases, with 8 bases between. CDR3 in amino acids: CASSYSFVYQETQYF. The CDR3 bases are TGTGCCAGCAGTTACTCATTTGTGTACCAAGAGACCCAGTACTTC.

The chain joins TRBV5-1 to TRBJ2-7; D call uncertain. Trimming pared 1 base from V and 4 bases from J, leaving 9 bases between. CDR1 is SGHRS, CDR2 YFSETQ, per germline. This CDR3 region has 13 residues. This chain's CDR3 is CASSLRVGYEQYF. The CDR3 DNA reads TGCGCCAGCAGCTTGAGGGTTGGGTACGAGCAGTACTTC.

The chain employs TRBV2 and TRBJ2-1; 8 bases map to TRBD1. Germline CDR1 is SNHLY and CDR2 is FYNNEI. V lost 5 bases, J lost 5 bases, and 8 bases stayed unmatched. This CDR3 region has 15 residues. CDR3 sequence: CASSRGPGGNNEQFF. The CDR3 region has the DNA TGTGCCAGCAGTAGGGGGCCAGGGGGCAACAATGAGCAGTTCTTC.

V is TRBV5-1 and J is TRBJ2-5, with D unresolved. There are 14 residues in the CDR3. Germline V gives CDR1 SGHRS, CDR2 YFSETQ. Between the trimmed V and J ends, which lost 0 bases and 0 bases, there was a span of 6 bases. CDR3 protein: CASSLENYQETQYF. CDR3 DNA sequence: TGCGCCAGCAGCTTGGAAAACTACCAAGAGACCCAGTACTTC.

This clonotype was seen repeatedly, ten times or more. The genes are TRBV29-1 and TRBJ2-1; tentatively, D is TRBD1 (5 bases). CDR3 length: 13 amino acids. The germline V gene has CDR1 SQVTM and CDR2 ANQGSEA. V was trimmed by 4 bases and J by 3 bases, leaving 10 bases between them. The CDR3 protein is CSVVRANYNEQFF. In nucleotides, the CDR3 is TGCAGCGTTGTCAGGGCTAACTACAATGAGCAGTTCTTC.

This clonotype showed up many times. This chain links TRBV25-1 with TRBJ2-2; TRBD1 or TRBD2 may be the D gene (5 bases each). The CDR3 length is 16 residues. Trimming shortened V by 1 base and J by 2 bases, and 11 bases separated the two germline ends. Germline loops: CDR1 MGHDK, CDR2 SYGVNS. The CDR3 sequence is CASSESGAANTGELFF. The CDR3 region has the DNA TGTGCCAGCAGTGAATCCGGGGCGGCTAACACCGGGGAGCTGTTTTTT.

On this clonotype itself: The germline gene is not matched at one end of the junction; a read error may be the cause. The chain employs TRBV10-2 and TRBJ2-7; a possible D gene is TRBD1 (6 bases). Germline V gene data show CDR1 as WSHSY and CDR2 as SAAADI. The CDR3 is made up of 15 amino acids. CDR3 bases: TGTGCCAGCAGACCACGGACAGCGAACCCCTACGAGCAGTACTTC. Amino acids: CASRPRTANPYEQYF.

Many counts were recorded for this clonotype. This rearrangement joins TRBV10-3 to TRBJ2-7; 9 nucleotides match TRBD2. CDR1 is ENHRY, CDR2 SYGVKD, per germline. This CDR3 has 15 residues. Trimming took 10 bases from V and 2 from J; bases not matched to a gene: 12. CDR3 bases: TGTGCCACCGCCGGAGCGGGAGGAACCGCCTACGAGCAGTACTTC. Translation gives CATAGAGGTAYEQYF.

This clonotype occurred many times. In nucleotides, the CDR3 is TGCAGTGCTAGAGATTGGCAGGCGGGTACCGGGGAGCTGTTTTTT. Protein: CSARDWQAGTGELFF. The chain carries TRBV20-1 and TRBJ2-2; TRBD2 might be the D (5 bases). V lost 0 bases and J lost 5, with 13 bases in between. This CDR3 contains 15 residues. Germline assignment: CDR1 DFQATT and CDR2 SNEGSKA (reference sequence).

This clonotype was observed many times. This chain uses TRBV28 with TRBJ1-4, with D possibly TRBD1 on 5 matching bases. The germline V gene encodes CDR1 MDHEN and CDR2 SYDVKM. V lost 2 bases and J lost 8, with 12 bases in between. CDR3 length: 14 residues. The CDR3 reads CASSLGGSLEKLFF. The DNA for the CDR3 is TGTGCCAGCAGTTTAGGGGGAAGTCTCGAAAAACTGTTTTTT.

The chain couples TRBV27 to TRBJ2-7; 11 bases are a match to TRBD2. From germline, CDR1 is MNHEY and CDR2 SMNVEV (reference sequence). The CDR3 sequence is 15 residues long. J gave up 4 bases and V 3 bases, and 5 bases lay outside the gene matches. CDR3 protein: CASSLTGLAVYEQYF. CDR3 nucleotide sequence: TGTGCCAGCAGTTTGACGGGACTAGCGGTTTACGAGCAGTACTTC.

This clonotype was detected many times. The rearrangement joins TRBV7-2 to TRBJ2-1; 9 positions match TRBD2. The germline V gene has CDR1 SGHTA and CDR2 FQGNSA. The V gene end was trimmed by 1 base and the J gene end by 5 bases; junction bases not matched to a gene: 6. The CDR3 consists of 16 residues. The DNA for the CDR3 is TGTGCCAGCAGCTTAGATGCGGGAGGGACCCACAATGAGCAGTTCTTC. The encoded protein is CASSLDAGGTHNEQFF.

This clonotype was observed a few times. The chain joins TRBV9 to TRBJ1-2, with D uncertain. With 4 bases removed from V and 10 bases from J, the gap between germline ends came to 14 bases. The length of the CDR3 is 12 residues. The germline gives CDR1 SGDLS, CDR2 YYNGEE. CDR3 protein: CASSSGPHDYTF. The CDR3 DNA follows: TGTGCCAGCAGCTCTGGGCCCCATGACTACACCTTC.